This T cell receptor beta chain was observed in a study of T cell repertoires in cytomegalovirus infection. On the study more broadly: A matching HLA type, together with CMV infection, was signaled by public TCR beta signatures.

This clonotype has a handful of counts. Its antigen is not identified. Study findings and constraints: Identification of carriers of CMV plus the relevant HLA was achieved through cumulative public TCR beta family frequency.

Each CDR3 protein gets one entry after TCRdb re-called the reads with MiXCR. This table holds 800,000 to 950,000 distinct CDR3 sequences, about 31% found once. The CDR3 runs to 13 residues. Germline CDR1 is MNHEY and CDR2 is SMNVEV (reference sequence). V was trimmed by 3 bases and J by 7 bases, leaving 10 bases between them. This clonotype was obtained from a human donor in good health (CMV status not recorded). Some clones in this sample may be carry-over from other donors' samples. This specimen consisted of cultured CD8+ T cells from PBMCs, obtained from culture after CMV antigen stimulation. This rearrangement joins TRBV27 to TRBJ2-1; no firm D call. The CDR3 region has the DNA TGTGCCAGCAGTTTTGGTCGAACTAATGAGCAGTTCTTC. Translated: CASSFGRTNEQFF.